A selection of T cell receptor beta chains follows, all from one sample in a study of OX40 agonist ivuxolimab in advanced cancers. The repertoire was sequenced with immunoSEQ multiplex PCR; TCRdb's copy has only in-frame clones and lacks some. The data show tens of thousands of clones, with 85% to 90% seen just once and 5.5% to 6.5% held by the top ten. The source was CD4+ or CD8+ T cells sorted from blood, collected in a trial of the OX40 agonist ivuxolimab. Source of these receptors: an adult with an advanced solid tumor such as melanoma, head and neck, liver or kidney cancer. CDR3s leave out the opening cysteine and the closing phenylalanine or tryptophan. Only part of the rows carry a size: once, few, many, or a class if the clone is expanded.

cdr3_aa: ASSFIWDTEAF; clone_size: NA; v_call: TRBV7-9; j_call: TRBJ1-1
cdr3_aa: ASSYFGGLNEKLF; clone_size: NA; v_call: TRBV6-5; j_call: TRBJ1-4
cdr3_aa: ASSSSGGVSLWTDTQY; clone_size: NA; v_call: TRBV7-9; j_call: TRBJ2-3
cdr3_aa: AWSGGSYNEQF; clone_size: NA; v_call: TRBV30; j_call: TRBJ2-1
cdr3_aa: ASATGAKNIQY; clone_size: NA; v_call: TRBV27; j_call: TRBJ2-4
cdr3_aa: ASSLDPSGGPLVGNEQY; clone_size: NA; v_call: TRBV7-6; j_call: TRBJ2-7
cdr3_aa: ASSPHEGRSHQPQH; clone_size: NA; v_call: TRBV9; j_call: TRBJ1-5
cdr3_aa: ASSFSLTSTDTQY; clone_size: NA; v_call: TRBV5-5; j_call: TRBJ2-3
cdr3_aa: ASSLAGATGELF; clone_size: large; v_call: TRBV6-4; j_call: TRBJ2-2
cdr3_aa: ASNIRDRQETQY; clone_size: NA; v_call: TRBV18; j_call: TRBJ2-5
cdr3_aa: ATSRMAPTTEAF; clone_size: NA; v_call: TRBV15; j_call: TRBJ1-1
cdr3_aa: ASSQFQGTDTQY; clone_size: NA; v_call: TRBV4-3; j_call: TRBJ2-3
cdr3_aa: ATSISGNENTEAF; clone_size: NA; v_call: TRBV15; j_call: TRBJ1-1
cdr3_aa: ASSPVSGTEAF; clone_size: NA; v_call: TRBV9; j_call: TRBJ1-1
cdr3_aa: ASSLSGPGEQY; clone_size: NA; v_call: TRBV27; j_call: TRBJ2-7
cdr3_aa: ASSVEQGADEQY; clone_size: NA; v_call: TRBV9; j_call: TRBJ2-7
cdr3_aa: ASSPLSGNTIY; clone_size: NA; v_call: TRBV27; j_call: TRBJ1-3
cdr3_aa: ASSQDRDLVYEQY; clone_size: NA; v_call: TRBV4-1; j_call: TRBJ2-7
cdr3_aa: ASSISGRSPYNEQF; clone_size: NA; v_call: TRBV27; j_call: TRBJ2-1
cdr3_aa: ASSPIGRRYEQY; clone_size: NA; v_call: TRBV7-9; j_call: TRBJ2-7
cdr3_aa: AEGIGDRNQPQH; clone_size: NA; v_call: TRBV6-5; j_call: TRBJ1-5
cdr3_aa: ASAEEGATNEKLF; clone_size: NA; v_call: TRBV6-1; j_call: TRBJ1-4
cdr3_aa: ASSQQGNSNQPQH; clone_size: NA; v_call: TRBV16; j_call: TRBJ1-5
cdr3_aa: ASSSLNLTSGRRYEQY; clone_size: once; v_call: TRBV7-9; j_call: TRBJ2-7
cdr3_aa: ASTGLSGANVLT; clone_size: NA; v_call: TRBV11-2; j_call: TRBJ2-6
cdr3_aa: AWDPGGYEQF; clone_size: NA; v_call: TRBV30; j_call: TRBJ2-1
cdr3_aa: ASSPRLAGTSTDLDEQF; clone_size: NA; v_call: TRBV4-3; j_call: TRBJ2-1
cdr3_aa: ASSLLAGRLDTQY; clone_size: NA; v_call: TRBV27; j_call: TRBJ2-3
cdr3_aa: ASSQGQGRRELF; clone_size: few; v_call: TRBV4-3; j_call: TRBJ2-2
cdr3_aa: ASSLGQHYEQY; clone_size: NA; v_call: TRBV19; j_call: TRBJ2-7
cdr3_aa: ASRGGLGTEAF; clone_size: NA; v_call: TRBV6-5; j_call: TRBJ1-1
cdr3_aa: ASSRQGPTLYEQY; clone_size: few; v_call: TRBV13; j_call: TRBJ2-7
cdr3_aa: ATSRDLGGPYEQY; clone_size: NA; v_call: TRBV15; j_call: TRBJ2-7
cdr3_aa: ASSVTGAGVGD; clone_size: NA; v_call: TRBV19; j_call: TRBJ2-6
cdr3_aa: ASSPMRTPDTQY; clone_size: NA; v_call: TRBV7-9; j_call: TRBJ2-3
cdr3_aa: ASSIGEGTYEQY; clone_size: NA; v_call: TRBV4-3; j_call: TRBJ2-7
cdr3_aa: ASSPGGGYGYT; clone_size: NA; v_call: TRBV27; j_call: TRBJ1-2
cdr3_aa: ASSGLAVSTDTQY; clone_size: NA; v_call: TRBV19; j_call: TRBJ2-3
cdr3_aa: ASSRQGGHETQY; clone_size: NA; v_call: TRBV28; j_call: TRBJ2-5
cdr3_aa: ASSLGGSNDYGYT; clone_size: NA; v_call: TRBV5-4; j_call: TRBJ1-2
cdr3_aa: ASSQDGTMNTEAF; clone_size: NA; v_call: TRBV4-3; j_call: TRBJ1-1
cdr3_aa: ASSFFTGMNTEAF; clone_size: NA; v_call: TRBV7-9; j_call: TRBJ1-1
cdr3_aa: ASSLLASNQPQH; clone_size: NA; v_call: TRBV5-6; j_call: TRBJ1-5
cdr3_aa: ASSLRGGALTGELF; clone_size: NA; v_call: TRBV5-8; j_call: TRBJ2-2
cdr3_aa: ASSPITSEAF; clone_size: NA; v_call: TRBV18; j_call: TRBJ1-1
cdr3_aa: ALERVGAGNEQF; clone_size: NA; v_call: TRBV30; j_call: TRBJ2-1
cdr3_aa: AWTSGTYEQY; clone_size: once; v_call: TRBV30; j_call: TRBJ2-7
cdr3_aa: ASSEFLAPYEQY; clone_size: once; v_call: TRBV25-1; j_call: TRBJ2-7
cdr3_aa: ASSQLGVNTEAF; clone_size: NA; v_call: TRBV4-1; j_call: TRBJ1-1
cdr3_aa: ASSYEGVEQY; clone_size: NA; v_call: TRBV6-5; j_call: TRBJ2-7
cdr3_aa: ASSLQIAGGLKSVEQF; clone_size: NA; v_call: TRBV19; j_call: TRBJ2-1
cdr3_aa: ASSSGQYTEAF; clone_size: few; v_call: TRBV7-6; j_call: TRBJ1-1